Listed here are 11 T cell receptor beta chains from one sample, sequenced in a study of PD-L1 blockade in urothelial cancer. TCRdb's table, derived via immunoSEQ multiplex PCR, lists solely in-frame clones and lacks some. The sample contains about 91,000 clones, 75% to 90% of which appear only once. Time point reported: peripheral blood 6 weeks after treatment start. The material was PBMCs, obtained around atezolizumab (anti-PD-L1) treatment. These receptors all stem from a man in his 70s with urothelial cancer.

The rearrangement joins TRBV19 to TRBJ1-2; 12 positions agree with TRBD1. V trimming: 5 bases; J trimming: 2 bases; junction bases outside the gene matches: 6. The CDR3 extends over 16 amino acids. From germline, CDR1 is LNHDA and CDR2 SQIVND (reference sequence). The CDR3 loop is CASSLTGTGGNYGYTF. The DNA for the CDR3 is TGTGCCAGTAGTCTGACTGGGACAGGGGGCAACTATGGCTACACCTTC. Drawing the rest from reference TRBV19 and TRBJ1-2, the complete variable domain is DGGITQSPKYLFRKEGQNVTLSCEQNLNHDAMYWYRQDPGQGLRLIYYSQIVNDFQKGDIAEGYSVSREKKESFPLTVTSAQKNPTAFYLCASSLTGTGGNYGYTFGSGTRLTVV.

The CDR3 region is CASSPNRATNEKLFF. In DNA, the CDR3 is TGTGCCAGCAGCCCGAACAGGGCAACTAATGAAAAACTGTTTTTT. The chain carries TRBV7-8 and TRBJ1-4; maybe TRBD1 (6 bases). Germline CDR1 reads SGHVS; CDR2 reads FQNEAQ. This CDR3 contains 15 residues. V lost 5 bases and J 0 bases, leaving 10 bases between the germline ends.

This clone was seen ten or more times. The J gene is TRBJ1-2, the V gene TRBV7-9, with 9 bases identical to TRBD1. The CDR3 sequence is 14 residues long. CDR1 is SEHNR, CDR2 FQNEAQ, per germline (reference sequence). Unmatched junction bases numbered 8, after V lost 7 bases and J lost 5 bases. The CDR3 spells CASTPLGQGYGYTF. CDR3 nucleotides: TGTGCCAGCACCCCCCTAGGACAGGGGTATGGCTACACCTTC.

This chain connects TRBV7-9 to TRBJ1-2; D perhaps matches TRBD1 (6 bases). With 3 bases removed from V and 8 bases from J, the gap between germline ends came to 16 bases. Germline V lookup: CDR1 SEHNR, CDR2 FQNEAQ (reference sequence). CDR3 size: 14 residues. CDR3 region: CASSFSGTPGGYTF. The DNA of the CDR3 is TGTGCCAGCAGCTTTTCCGGGACACCCGGGGGCTACACCTTC.

The V gene is TRBV10-3, the J gene TRBJ1-4, with a tentative D call TRBD1 (6 bases). Germline V lookup: CDR1 ENHRY, CDR2 SYGVKD. Trimming stripped 3 bases from V and 7 bases from J, with 12 bases between. This CDR3 is built from 14 residues. The CDR3 is CAISEDRRGEKLFF. The CDR3 coding sequence is TGTGCCATCAGTGAAGACAGGAGAGGTGAAAAACTGTTTTTT.

This sequence joins TRBV7-2 and TRBJ2-7; D uncertain. V was clipped by 1 base and J by 7 bases, with 11 bases between them. CDR3 length equals 13 residues. Germline V gene lookup returns CDR1 SGHTA and CDR2 FQGNSA. The DNA for the CDR3 is TGTGCCAGCAGCTTAGGACATCAGTATGAGCAGTACTTC. This codes for CASSLGHQYEQYF. Together with reference TRBV7-2 and TRBJ2-7, the CDR3 gives the full variable domain: GAGVSQSPSNKVTEKGKDVELRCDPISGHTALYWYRQSLGQGLEFLIYFQGNSAPDKSGLPSDRFSAERTGGSVSTLTIQRTQQEDSAVYLCASSLGHQYEQYFGPGTRLTVT.

The chain carries TRBV4-1 and TRBJ1-1; a possible D gene is TRBD1 (5 bases). With 0 bases removed from V and 9 bases from J, the gap between germline ends came to 14 bases. The CDR3 contains 14 residues. Germline V CDR1 and CDR2: MGHRA, YSYEKL. DNA of the CDR3: TGCGCCAGCAGCCAAGAAGGTCCAGGGATAAAAGCTTTCTTT. Translation gives CASSQEGPGIKAFF.

V gene TRBV2 combines with J gene TRBJ2-5; no definite D call. This CDR3 contains 13 residues. CDR1 and CDR2 (germline): SNHLY, FYNNEI. V lost 0 bases and J 5 bases, leaving 7 bases between the germline ends. Here the CDR3 reads CASSEALRETQYF. The CDR3 nucleotides are TGTGCCAGCAGTGAAGCGCTTCGGGAGACCCAGTACTTC.

The chain links TRBV2 to TRBJ2-6; 8 positions agree with TRBD1. Germline V lookup: CDR1 SNHLY, CDR2 FYNNEI. The CDR3 is made up of 16 amino acids. The junction had 1 base not matched to a gene; V was cut back by 1 base and J by 2 bases. The CDR3 sequence is CASSEGQGPGANVLTF. The DNA of the CDR3 is TGTGCCAGCAGTGAAGGACAGGGGCCTGGGGCCAACGTCCTGACTTTC.

This clone occurred once. The chain employs TRBV2 and TRBJ2-1, with D perhaps matching TRBD1 (6 bases). Germline V CDR1 and CDR2: SNHLY, FYNNEI. This CDR3 has 16 residues. The ends were cut back, 0 bases at V and 3 bases at J, with 12 bases in the middle. CDR3 sequence: CASSEADRVHYNEQFF. CDR3 bases: TGTGCCAGCAGTGAAGCGGACAGAGTCCACTACAATGAGCAGTTCTTC.

This chain links TRBV2 with TRBJ2-7; D unresolved. Trimming shortened V by 3 bases and J by 4 bases, and 10 bases separated the two germline ends. Germline V gives CDR1 SNHLY, CDR2 FYNNEI. This CDR3 region has 13 residues. CDR3 bases: TGTGCCAGCAGTGACGCAGGAAAGTACGAGCAGTACTTC. It specifies CASSDAGKYEQYF.